This T cell receptor (beta chain) comes out of a study of OX40 agonist ivuxolimab in advanced cancers. Using immunoSEQ multiplex PCR, the repertoire was profiled, and TCRdb retains in-frame clones only, with some absent. The sample lists 50,000 to 70,000 clones, 80% to 90% occurring once. In regard to this clone: Its antigen is unknown.

The CDR3 totals 13 residues. Between the trimmed V and J ends, which lost 3 bases and 0 bases, there was a span of 5 bases. Germline-derived CDR1 and CDR2 are MNHEY and SMNVEV (reference sequence). Findings of the study overall: The investigators did not determine what antigen specificity the expanded peripheral T cells had.

The rearrangement links TRBV27 to TRBJ1-1; D not resolved. The receptor's source is an adult with an advanced solid tumor such as melanoma, head and neck, liver or kidney cancer. Here the sequenced sample was CD4+ or CD8+ T cells sorted from blood, taken in a trial of the OX40 agonist ivuxolimab. CDR3 DNA: TGTGCCAGCAGTTTCCGGCTGAACACTGAAGCTTTCTTT. Translating gives CASSFRLNTEAFF.